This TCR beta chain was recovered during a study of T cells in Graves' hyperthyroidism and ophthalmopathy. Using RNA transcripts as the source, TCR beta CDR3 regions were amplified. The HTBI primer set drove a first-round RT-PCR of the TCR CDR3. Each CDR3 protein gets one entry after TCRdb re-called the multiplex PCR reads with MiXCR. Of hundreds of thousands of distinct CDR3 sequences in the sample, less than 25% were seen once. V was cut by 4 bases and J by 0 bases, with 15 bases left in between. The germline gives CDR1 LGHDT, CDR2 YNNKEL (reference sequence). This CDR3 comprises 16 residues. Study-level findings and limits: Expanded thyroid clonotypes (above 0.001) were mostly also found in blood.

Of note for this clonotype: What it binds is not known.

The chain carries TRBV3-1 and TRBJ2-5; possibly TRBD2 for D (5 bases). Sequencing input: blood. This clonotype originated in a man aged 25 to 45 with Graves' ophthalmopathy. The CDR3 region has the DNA TGTGCCAGCAGCCTCGCCGGGGTTGGGGACCAAGAGACCCAGTACTTC. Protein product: CASSLAGVGDQETQYF.